These 7 T cell receptor beta chains were sequenced from one sample in a study of T cell responses to AZD1222 COVID-19 vaccine. The table came from immunoSEQ multiplex PCR; TCRdb's copy has only in-frame clones and leaves some out. The table records 150,000 or so clones, nearly 95% of them present only once. Sequenced material: peripheral blood, taken 28 days after the second AZD1222 dose. All receptors come from an adult who received the AZD1222 COVID-19 vaccine.

The chain couples TRBV4-2 to TRBJ2-2; no firm D call. Between the trimmed V and J ends, which lost 0 bases and 6 bases, there was a span of 8 bases. The CDR3 spans 14 residues. Germline V gene data show CDR1 as LGHNA and CDR2 as YNFKEQ. The CDR3 bases are TGTGCCAGCAGCCAAGATTCAGTTGCCGGGGAGCTGTTTTTT. Encoded protein: CASSQDSVAGELFF.

The chain has TRBV4-1 and TRBJ1-4; D uncertain. CDR1 and CDR2 (germline): MGHRA, YSYEKL. The CDR3 has 15 amino acids. The V gene lost 1 base and the J gene lost 7 bases, with 13 bases spanning the gap. CDR3 sequence: CASSQVQLLVEKLFF. CDR3 coding DNA: TGCGCCAGCAGCCAAGTGCAGCTATTGGTTGAAAAACTGTTTTTT.

The rearrangement joins TRBV19 to TRBJ1-1, with D tentatively TRBD1 (5 bases). The V gene's germline CDR1 is LNHDA and CDR2 SQIVND (reference sequence). V was trimmed by 6 bases and J by 3 bases, leaving 14 bases between them. The CDR3 totals 14 residues. The DNA for the CDR3 is TGTGCCAGTAGCCGAAGGGGCAGGGACACTGAAGCTTTCTTT. Amino acid sequence: CASSRRGRDTEAFF.

The chain has TRBV5-6 and TRBJ1-3, with D maybe TRBD1 (5 bases). Germline V gives CDR1 SGHDT, CDR2 YYEEEE. The CDR3 spans 15 residues. Trimming removed 2 bases at V and 3 bases at J, with 12 bases between. CDR3 region: CASSLSPGGGNTIYF. The CDR3 nucleotides are TGTGCCAGCAGCTTATCTCCCGGGGGTGGAAACACCATATATTTT.

The chain carries TRBV11-2 and TRBJ2-7; TRBD2 agrees at 10 bases. V shed 3 bases, J shed 1 base, and the junction held 3 bases outside the gene matches. The CDR3 has 15 amino acids. Germline CDR1 reads SGHAT; CDR2 reads FQNNGV. This chain's CDR3 is CASSFRLAGSYEQYF. CDR3 sequence (DNA): TGTGCCAGCAGCTTTAGACTAGCGGGTTCCTACGAGCAGTACTTC. The full variable domain, rest sourced from reference TRBV11-2 and TRBJ2-7, is EAGVAQSPRYKIIEKRQSVAFWCNPISGHATLYWYQQILGQGPKLLIQFQNNGVVDDSQLPKDRFSAERLKGVDSTLKIQPAKLEDSAVYLCASSFRLAGSYEQYFGPGTRLTVT.

J is TRBJ2-2 and V is TRBV7-6; 7 nucleotides agree with TRBD1. V lost 5 bases to trimming and J lost 2 bases; unmatched junction nucleotides: 8. CDR3 length: 16 residues. The germline gives CDR1 SGHVS, CDR2 FNYEAQ. CDR3 nucleotides: TGTGCCAGCAGCCGAACTGGACAGGACAACACCGGGGAGCTGTTTTTT. Protein product: CASSRTGQDNTGELFF.

This sequence joins TRBV11-2 and TRBJ2-3; 8 nucleotides align to TRBD1. The germline CDR1 and CDR2 sequences are SGHAT and FQNNGV. Unmatched junction bases numbered 9, after V lost 5 bases and J lost 5 bases. This CDR3 region has 15 residues. CDR3 sequence reads: CASSPRPGGKDTQYF. CDR3 bases: TGTGCCAGCAGCCCCCGGCCAGGGGGCAAAGATACGCAGTATTTT. The whole variable domain, filled in from reference TRBV11-2 and TRBJ2-3, reads EAGVAQSPRYKIIEKRQSVAFWCNPISGHATLYWYQQILGQGPKLLIQFQNNGVVDDSQLPKDRFSAERLKGVDSTLKIQPAKLEDSAVYLCASSPRPGGKDTQYFGPGTRLTVL.